Listed below are T cell receptor beta chains from one sample, sequenced in a study of T cells after posttransplantation cyclophosphamide. Using immunoSEQ multiplex PCR, the repertoire was profiled, and TCRdb retains in-frame clones only, with some absent. The table includes about 2,400 clones, around 84% detected once. Material: PBMCs, obtained after allogeneic stem cell transplant with posttransplant cyclophosphamide. The origin of the receptors is a male patient aged 25-45 years who received an allogeneic stem cell transplant from a related donor, was CMV-positive, and had acute GVHD only. Some T cells may possibly be graft donor cells. Each CDR3 is given with its conserved first and last residue. The D gene is left open where the match is weak. The size field is filled for only some rows; it gives once, few, many or a size class.

CDR3 DNA | CDR3 protein | V gene | clone size | D gene | J gene
TGTGCCAGCAGCCGGACCCCACAGGTGCCGGGCTACACCTTC | CASSRTPQVPGYTF | TRBV28 | - | - | TRBJ1-2
TGTGCCAGCAGTAACCCGGGACAGACTTCCTATGGCTACACCTTC | CASSNPGQTSYGYTF | TRBV2 | - | TRBD1 | TRBJ1-2
TGTGCCAGCAGGACCCGACAGAGTCCGAACACTGAAGCTTTCTTT | CASRTRQSPNTEAFF | TRBV27 | - | - | TRBJ1-1
TGCGCCAGCAGCCAAGCCGGTGGGGCCAACGTCCTGACTTTC | CASSQAGGANVLTF | TRBV4-1 | - | - | TRBJ2-6
TGTGCCTGGAGTCTCCAGGGGGCACCTAATGAAAAACTGTTTTTT | CAWSLQGAPNEKLFF | TRBV30 | - | TRBD1 | TRBJ1-4
TGTGCCAGCTACCACACAGGCCAGACTACAGATACGCAGTATTTT | CASYHTGQTTDTQYF | TRBV7-9 | - | - | TRBJ2-3
TGTGCCAGCAGCTCGCAGGGATACACTGAAGCTTTCTTT | CASSSQGYTEAFF | TRBV25-1 | - | - | TRBJ1-1
TGTGCCAGCAGCGCACTAGCGAAAGACACCGGGGAGCTGTTTTTT | CASSALAKDTGELFF | TRBV5-8 | - | TRBD2 | TRBJ2-2
TGTGCCAGCAGCTCAACAGGGGGCTTCAGCAATCAGCCCCAGCATTTT | CASSSTGGFSNQPQHF | TRBV7-2 | - | TRBD1 | TRBJ1-5
TGCGCCAGCAGCCTGGAGTTGCGGGGGACTGTCACAGATACGCAGTATTTT | CASSLELRGTVTDTQYF | TRBV5-1 | - | TRBD2 | TRBJ2-3
TGTGCCTGGAGTAGCGTAACCGGGGAGCTGTTTTTT | CAWSSVTGELFF | TRBV30 | - | - | TRBJ2-2
TGTGCCACCAGCAGAGATCGCGGTGTTGGGACAGTAGTTCAGCCCCAGCATTTT | CATSRDRGVGTVVQPQHF | TRBV15 | - | TRBD1 | TRBJ1-5
TGTGCCAGCAGCTTTAATCAACCGCCAGCAGATACGCAGTATTTT | CASSFNQPPADTQYF | TRBV11-2 | few | - | TRBJ2-3
TGTGCCAGCAGCCCGCAGCCACTAGCGGGGGGGCGGTCCTACGAGCAGTACTTC | CASSPQPLAGGRSYEQYF | TRBV7-2 | - | TRBD2 | TRBJ2-7
TGCAGTGCCCCTCGGACAATTGAGCAGTACTTC | CSAPRTIEQYF | TRBV20-1 | once | - | TRBJ2-7
TGCGCCAGCAGGGACTCCGGGACAGGGGCTGAAAAACTGTTTTTT | CASRDSGTGAEKLFF | TRBV5-1 | - | TRBD1 | TRBJ1-4
TGTGCCAGCAGCCAATCGGGGAAAGACAGGCGGCTGTTTTTT | CASSQSGKDRRLFF | TRBV4-2 | - | - | TRBJ1-4
TGTGCCAGCAGCTTAGAACAGGGGAATGAAAAACTGTTTTTT | CASSLEQGNEKLFF | TRBV7-2 | few | TRBD1 | TRBJ1-4
TGTGCCAGCAGTGAAGCTCCCGGACTCTACGAGCAGTACTTC | CASSEAPGLYEQYF | TRBV6-1 | - | - | TRBJ2-7
TGTGCCAGCAGCTTAATCCGGTCAGGAGGTTTCGAAGCTTTCTTT | CASSLIRSGGFEAFF | TRBV7-8 | - | - | TRBJ1-1
TGCGCCAGCAGCCAAGATGTCGGCTACGAGCAGTACTTC | CASSQDVGYEQYF | TRBV4-3 | - | - | TRBJ2-7
TGTGCCAGCAGTTCTGAGGGGGTTGGGACTGAAGCTTTCTTT | CASSSEGVGTEAFF | TRBV7-9 | - | - | TRBJ1-1
TGTGCCAGCAGCAAAAGGGCGACTAGCGGGACCGTTAGCACAGATACGCAGTATTTT | CASSKRATSGTVSTDTQYF | TRBV9 | - | TRBD2 | TRBJ2-3
TGTGCCAGCAGTCAAGACAGGGTAACTCAGCCCCAGCATTTT | CASSQDRVTQPQHF | TRBV2 | - | TRBD1 | TRBJ1-5
TGTGCCAGCAGCGTAGCTTGGCAGGGCAGTACTGAAGCTTTCTTT | CASSVAWQGSTEAFF | TRBV9 | - | - | TRBJ1-1
TGTGCCAGCAGCGCCACAGGGAGTTCAGACTATGGCTACACCTTC | CASSATGSSDYGYTF | TRBV5-5 | - | - | TRBJ1-2
TGTGCCAGCAGCTCCTCCACAGGGTCGGGAAACACCATATATTTT | CASSSSTGSGNTIYF | TRBV7-2 | - | - | TRBJ1-3
TGCGCCAGCAGGCGGGACAGGGGGAACGAGCAGTACTTC | CASRRDRGNEQYF | TRBV5-1 | - | TRBD1 | TRBJ2-7
TGTGCCAGTAGTATCAGGCAGGAAGCTTTCTTT | CASSIRQEAFF | TRBV19 | - | - | TRBJ1-1